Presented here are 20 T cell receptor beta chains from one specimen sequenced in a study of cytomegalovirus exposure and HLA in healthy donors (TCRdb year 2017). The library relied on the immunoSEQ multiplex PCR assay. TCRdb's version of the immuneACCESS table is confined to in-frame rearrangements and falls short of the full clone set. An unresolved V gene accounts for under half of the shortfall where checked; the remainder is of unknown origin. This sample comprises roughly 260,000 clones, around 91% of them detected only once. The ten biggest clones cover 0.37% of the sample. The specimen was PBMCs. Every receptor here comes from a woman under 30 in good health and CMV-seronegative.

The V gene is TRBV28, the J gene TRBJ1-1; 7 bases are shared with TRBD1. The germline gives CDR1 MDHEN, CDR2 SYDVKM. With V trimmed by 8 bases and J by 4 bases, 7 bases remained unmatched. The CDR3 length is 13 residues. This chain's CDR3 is CASRQGKGTEAFF. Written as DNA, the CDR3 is TGTGCCAGCCGACAGGGAAAAGGCACTGAAGCTTTCTTT.

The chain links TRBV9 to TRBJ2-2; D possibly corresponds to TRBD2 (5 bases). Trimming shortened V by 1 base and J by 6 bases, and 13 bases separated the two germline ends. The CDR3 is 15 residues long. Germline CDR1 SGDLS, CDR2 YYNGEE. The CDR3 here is CASSVTVSVSGELFF. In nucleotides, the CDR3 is TGTGCCAGCAGCGTAACGGTTAGCGTATCCGGGGAGCTGTTTTTT.

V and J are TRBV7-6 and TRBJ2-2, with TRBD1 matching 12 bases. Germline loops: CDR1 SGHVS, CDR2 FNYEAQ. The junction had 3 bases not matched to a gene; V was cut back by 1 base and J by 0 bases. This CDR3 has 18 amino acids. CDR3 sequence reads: CASSLEGQGAANTGELFF. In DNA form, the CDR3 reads TGTGCCAGCAGCTTAGAGGGACAGGGGGCCGCGAACACCGGGGAGCTGTTTTTT.

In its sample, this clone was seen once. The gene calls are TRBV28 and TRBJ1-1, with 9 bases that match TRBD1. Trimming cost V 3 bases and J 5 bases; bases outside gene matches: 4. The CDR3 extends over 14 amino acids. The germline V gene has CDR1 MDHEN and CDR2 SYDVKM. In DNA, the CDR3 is TGTGCCAGCAGTTTCACAGGGGGCGAAACTGAAGCTTTCTTT. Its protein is CASSFTGGETEAFF.

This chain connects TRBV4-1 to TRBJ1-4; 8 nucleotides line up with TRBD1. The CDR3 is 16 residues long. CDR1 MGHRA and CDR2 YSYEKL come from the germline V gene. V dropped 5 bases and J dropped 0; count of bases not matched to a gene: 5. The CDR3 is CASSTPQGATNEKLFF. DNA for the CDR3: TGCGCCAGCAGCACCCCACAGGGGGCAACTAATGAAAAACTGTTTTTT.

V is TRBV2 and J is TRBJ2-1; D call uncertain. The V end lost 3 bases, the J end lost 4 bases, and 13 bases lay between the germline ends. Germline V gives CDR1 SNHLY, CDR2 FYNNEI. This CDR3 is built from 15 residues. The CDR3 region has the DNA TGTGCCAGCAGTGATAGTCGGAGTCCTTACAATGAGCAGTTCTTC. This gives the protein CASSDSRSPYNEQFF.

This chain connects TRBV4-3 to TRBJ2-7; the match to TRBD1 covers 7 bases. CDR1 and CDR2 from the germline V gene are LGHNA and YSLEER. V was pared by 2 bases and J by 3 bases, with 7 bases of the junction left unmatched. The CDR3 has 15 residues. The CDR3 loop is CASSQYRGFDYEQYF. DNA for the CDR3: TGCGCCAGCAGCCAATACAGGGGTTTCGACTACGAGCAGTACTTC.

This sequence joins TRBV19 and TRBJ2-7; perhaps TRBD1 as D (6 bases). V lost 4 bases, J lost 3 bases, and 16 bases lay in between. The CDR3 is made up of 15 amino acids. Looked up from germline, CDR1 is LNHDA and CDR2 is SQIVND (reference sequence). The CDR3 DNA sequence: TGTGCCAGTAGTACACCACGAGGGGGAATCTACGAGCAGTACTTC. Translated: CASSTPRGGIYEQYF.

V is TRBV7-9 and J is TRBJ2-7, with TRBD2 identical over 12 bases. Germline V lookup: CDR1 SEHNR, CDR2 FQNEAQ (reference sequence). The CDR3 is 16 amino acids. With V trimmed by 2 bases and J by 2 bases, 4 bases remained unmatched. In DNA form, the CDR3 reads TGTGCCAGCAGCTTATACCGGACTAGCGGGACCTACGAGCAGTACTTC. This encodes CASSLYRTSGTYEQYF.

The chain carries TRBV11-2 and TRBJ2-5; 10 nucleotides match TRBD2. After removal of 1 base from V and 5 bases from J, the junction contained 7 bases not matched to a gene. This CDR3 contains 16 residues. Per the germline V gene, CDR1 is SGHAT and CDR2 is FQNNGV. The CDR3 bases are TGTGCCAGCAGCTTAGTTTTCGGGACTAGCGACGAGACCCAGTACTTC. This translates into CASSLVFGTSDETQYF.

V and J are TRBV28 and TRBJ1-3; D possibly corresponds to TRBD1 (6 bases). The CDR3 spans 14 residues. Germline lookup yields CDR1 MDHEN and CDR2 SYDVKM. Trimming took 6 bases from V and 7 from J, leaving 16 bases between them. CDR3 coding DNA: TGTGCCAGCAGCCAGCACCCCCAGGGGAACACCATATATTTT. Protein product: CASSQHPQGNTIYF.

The CDR3 DNA reads TGCAGCGTTGTAGCCGGGACAGGGATCTATGGCTACACCTTC. This gives the protein CSVVAGTGIYGYTF. The rearrangement uses TRBV29-1 and TRBJ1-2, with 9 bases lining up with TRBD1. This CDR3 spans 14 amino acids. J gave up 4 bases and V 4 bases, and 7 bases lay outside the gene matches. Looked up from germline, CDR1 is SQVTM and CDR2 is ANQGSEA. The full variable domain, rest sourced from reference TRBV29-1 and TRBJ1-2, is SAVISQKPSRDICQRGTSLTIQCQVDSQVTMMFWYRQQPGQSLTLIATANQGSEATYESGFVIDKFPISRPNLTFSTLTVSNMSPEDSSIYLCSVVAGTGIYGYTFGSGTRLTVV.

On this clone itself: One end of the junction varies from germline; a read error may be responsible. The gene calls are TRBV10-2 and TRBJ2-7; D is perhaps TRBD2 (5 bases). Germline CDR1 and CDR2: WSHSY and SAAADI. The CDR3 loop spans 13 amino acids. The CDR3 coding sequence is TGCGCCAGCAGTGAGTCGATCTCTGAGGGAGTACTCTTC. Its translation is CASSESISEGVLF.

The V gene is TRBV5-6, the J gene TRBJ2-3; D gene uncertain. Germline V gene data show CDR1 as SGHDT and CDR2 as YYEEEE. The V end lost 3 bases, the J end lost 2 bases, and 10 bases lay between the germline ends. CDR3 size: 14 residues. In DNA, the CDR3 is TGTGCCAGCAGCTGGGCAAGGCTCACAGATACGCAGTATTTT. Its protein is CASSWARLTDTQYF.

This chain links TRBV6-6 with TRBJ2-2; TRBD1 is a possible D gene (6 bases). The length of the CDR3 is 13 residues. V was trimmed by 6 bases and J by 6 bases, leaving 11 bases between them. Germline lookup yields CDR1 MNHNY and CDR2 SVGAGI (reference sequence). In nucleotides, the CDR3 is TGTGCCAGCAGGGGCCAGGGGCCCGGGGAGCTGTTTTTT. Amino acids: CASRGQGPGELFF.

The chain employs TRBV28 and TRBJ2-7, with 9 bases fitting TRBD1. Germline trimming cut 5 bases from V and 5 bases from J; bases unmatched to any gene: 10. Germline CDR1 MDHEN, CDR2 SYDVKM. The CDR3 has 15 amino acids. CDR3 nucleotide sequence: TGTGCCAGCAGTATCGGGACAGGGATGAGCAACGAGCAGTACTTC. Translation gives CASSIGTGMSNEQYF.

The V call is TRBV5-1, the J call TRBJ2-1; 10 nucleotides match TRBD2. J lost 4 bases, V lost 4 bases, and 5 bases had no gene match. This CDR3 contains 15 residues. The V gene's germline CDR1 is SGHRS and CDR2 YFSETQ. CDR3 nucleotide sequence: TGCGCCAGCAGCGCGCGACTAGCGGGTTACAATGAGCAGTTCTTC. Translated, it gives CASSARLAGYNEQFF.

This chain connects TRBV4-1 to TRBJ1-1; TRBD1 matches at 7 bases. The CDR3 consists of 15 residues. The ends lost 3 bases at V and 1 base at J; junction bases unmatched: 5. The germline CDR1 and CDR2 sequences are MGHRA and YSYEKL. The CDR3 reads CASSHDRVGNTEAFF. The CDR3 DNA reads TGCGCCAGCAGCCACGACAGGGTGGGGAACACTGAAGCTTTCTTT.

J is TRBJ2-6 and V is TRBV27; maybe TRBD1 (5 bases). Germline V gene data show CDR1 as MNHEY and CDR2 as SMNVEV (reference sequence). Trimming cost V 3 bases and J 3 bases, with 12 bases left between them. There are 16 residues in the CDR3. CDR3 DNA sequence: TGTGCCAGCAGTTTTTTAGGGGTCCATGGGGCCAACGTCCTGACTTTC. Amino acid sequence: CASSFLGVHGANVLTF.

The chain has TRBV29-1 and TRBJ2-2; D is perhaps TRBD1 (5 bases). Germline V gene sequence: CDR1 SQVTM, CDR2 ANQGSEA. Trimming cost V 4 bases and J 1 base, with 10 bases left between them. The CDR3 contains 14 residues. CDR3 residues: CSVVVGVNTGELFF. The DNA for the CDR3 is TGCAGCGTTGTGGTAGGGGTGAACACCGGGGAGCTGTTTTTT.